This T cell receptor (beta chain) was profiled in a study of CD8 T cells in Susac syndrome (dated by TCRdb to between 2018 and 2020). Context from the whole study: Whether CD8+ T cell activation and differentiation in Susac syndrome was antigen driven was tested using repertoire sequencing.

High-throughput TCR beta sequencing profiled peripheral blood CD8+ and CD4+ T cells from healthy donors, Susac syndrome patients and multiple sclerosis patients. Healthy donors were age- and sex-matched controls. Bulk CD8+ and CD4+ T cells were purified by magnetic negative isolation, while CD8+ TEMRA cells were enriched using FACS. Blood was collected in EDTA tubes and processed within 24 hours, with PBMCs isolated through density gradient centrifugation. PBMCs intended for TCR sequencing were cryopreserved in liquid nitrogen and thawed later in a water bath at 37 degrees C. Purity of sorted or isolated CD4+, CD8+ and CD8+ TEMRA cells was at least 90%. The CDR3 runs 15 residues from the cysteine to the phenylalanine. Only the CDR3 DNA stays, 45 bases, in frame from base 1. The germline V gene (reference sequence) provides CDR1 LNHDA and CDR2 SQIVND. The V and J ends are trimmed by 8 bases and 4 bases, leaving 20 bases between them.

Study-level results and caveats: The number of individuals in the TCR sequencing and HLA analysis was recognized as being relatively small.

Concerning this clonotype itself: Its antigen is still unknown. Nothing much larger sits one base from this clone, and base qualities are not available.

RNA was extracted with the RNeasy kit and roughly 0.45 to 1 ug was reverse transcribed using random hexamers. The immunoSEQ multiplex PCR assay, which covers 54 Vbeta and 13 Jbeta segments, was used to amplify TCR beta CDR3 regions. PCR amplification bias was corrected by using a synthetic template baseline for primer optimization and computational correction. Regarding the original processing steps: Reads were annotated to V, D and J genes per IMGT and analyzed with immunoSEQ Analyzer, keeping only productive sequences. Clonality was calculated as one minus the Shannon entropy normalized by log2 of the number of productive unique sequences. For each patient and control, public and private clones were evaluated within the 100 most prevalent clones. A clone was defined as Susac-specific if it was absent from the healthy and MS cohorts, from 1052 published viral clones and from other ImmuneACCESS disease sequences. TCRdb passed the public sequencing reads through fastp at Q25 and MiXCR, retaining productive beta sequences. When rows share a CDR3 protein, they turn into one entry using the most common DNA and genes. TCRdb, not the original authors, processed these V and J calls. The sample profile shows 150,000 to 200,000 distinct CDR3 sequences; over 85% of them were found once. Around 0.14% of the sample rests with the top ten.

The source material was CD4+ T cells from PBMCs. The TCR sequence derives from a human donor in good health. The sequence links TRBV19 to TRBJ1-1; matching of 5 bases hints at TRBD1 as the D gene. The nucleotide sequence is given as TGTGCCAGTGGGCCGTGGGGGGGACGGAGCACTGAAGCTTTCTTT. Translated, this gives CASGPWGGRSTEAFF.